The clone carrying this T cell receptor (beta chain) appeared a few times. Trimming took off 1 base at V and 1 base at J, with 14 bases between the two ends. Looked up from germline, CDR1 is DFQATT and CDR2 is SNEGSKA (reference sequence). The CDR3 consists of 15 residues. This sample is drawn from a study of T cells in Graves' hyperthyroidism and ophthalmopathy. What was amplified from RNA transcripts were TCR beta CDR3 regions. HTBI primers were the set used in a first-round RT-PCR of the TCR CDR3. One entry per CDR3 protein, called by TCRdb with MiXCR from the multiplex PCR reads. This table holds over 200,000 distinct CDR3 sequences, 15% to 20% found once.

The specimen sequenced was blood. The receptor was derived from a man aged 45-65 years with Graves' hyperthyroidism. The chain links TRBV20-1 to TRBJ2-7, with D perhaps matching TRBD2 (8 bases). CDR3 region: CSARGGGGRSYEQYF. CDR3 nucleotide sequence: TGCAGTGCTAGAGGAGGGGGCGGGAGGTCCTACGAGCAGTACTTC.